A selection of T cell receptor beta chains follows, all from one sample in a study of blood T cell repertoires in COVID-19. The table came from immunoSEQ multiplex PCR; TCRdb's copy has only in-frame clones and leaves some out. The sample includes more than 110,000 clones, less than 90% of them seen just once. Sequenced material: PBMCs or T cells enriched from blood (not recorded which). Receptors originate from a man aged 40-50 years with acute COVID-19. The CDR3 runs from the conserved cysteine through the conserved F or W. D genes are given only for firm matches. The size field is filled for only some rows; it gives once, few, many or a size class.

clone_size j_call d_call v_call cdr3_aa cdr3_nt
NA TRBJ2-2 TRBD2 TRBV5-6 CASSLPSGRAGTGELFF TGTGCCAGCAGCTTGCCCAGCGGGAGGGCCGGCACCGGGGAGCTGTTTTTT
NA TRBJ1-2 TRBD1 TRBV6-5 CASSRGQGGYGYTF TGTGCCAGCAGCCGCGGACAGGGAGGCTATGGCTACACCTTC
NA TRBJ2-5 TRBD1 TRBV7-9 CASRIGTGEETQYF TGTGCCAGCAGGATCGGGACAGGGGAAGAGACCCAGTACTTC
NA TRBJ1-3 NA TRBV10-3 CAIRTRSGNTIYF TGTGCCATCAGAACGAGATCTGGAAACACCATATATTTT
NA TRBJ1-3 NA TRBV7-9 CASSYRAAGNTIYF TGTGCCAGCAGCTACAGGGCGGCCGGAAACACCATATATTTT
NA TRBJ2-7 TRBD1 TRBV5-6 CASSLNLGQGASYEQYF TGTGCCAGCAGCTTGAACCTTGGACAGGGGGCATCCTACGAGCAGTACTTC
NA TRBJ1-6 NA TRBV10-3 CAISDGDSPLHF TGTGCCATCAGTGACGGGGATTCACCCCTCCACTTT
NA TRBJ2-7 NA TRBV3-1/TRBV3-2 CASSRGTRNEQYF TGTGCCAGCAGCCGAGGAACGAGGAACGAGCAGTACTTC
NA TRBJ1-3 NA TRBV28 CASTGEVRNTIYF TGTGCCAGCACAGGGGAAGTACGGAACACCATATATTTT
NA TRBJ2-3 TRBD2 TRBV5-1 CASSLLPAGLAGGSTDTQYF TGCGCCAGCAGCTTGCTCCCCGCGGGACTAGCGGGGGGGAGTACAGATACGCAGTATTTT
NA TRBJ2-2 TRBD2 TRBV28 CASRRTSGRRSGELFF TGTGCCAGCAGGAGGACTAGCGGGAGGAGATCGGGGGAGCTGTTTTTT
NA TRBJ2-7 TRBD1 TRBV7-9 CASSLDRVSSKQYF TGTGCCAGCAGCTTGGACAGGGTATCCTCCAAGCAGTACTTC
NA TRBJ1-6 NA TRBV6-1 CASSENGERGSPLHF TGTGCCAGCAGTGAAAATGGGGAGAGAGGGTCACCCCTCCACTTT
NA TRBJ1-1 NA TRBV5-1 CASSPTLGGTEAFF TGCGCCAGCAGTCCTACTTTGGGGGGCACTGAAGCTTTCTTT
once TRBJ1-4 TRBD1 TRBV15 CATSRRNSGTGEGEKLFF TGTGCCACCAGCAGACGAAATTCCGGGACAGGGGAAGGTGAAAAACTGTTTTTT
once TRBJ1-2 NA TRBV19 CASSIERGANYGYTF TGTGCCAGTAGTATAGAACGGGGAGCTAACTATGGCTACACCTTC
NA TRBJ1-1 NA TRBV5-4 CASSLGTSGGPEAFF TGTGCCAGCAGCTTGGGGACCTCCGGGGGGCCCGAAGCTTTCTTT
once TRBJ2-2 TRBD2 TRBV11-2 CASSFGGDTGELFF TGTGCCAGCAGCTTTGGGGGGGACACCGGGGAGCTGTTTTTT
once TRBJ1-2 TRBD1 TRBV27 CASSPRTGPYTF TGTGCCAGCAGCCCCCGGACAGGCCCCTACACCTTC
NA TRBJ2-7 TRBD1 TRBV9 CASSVGTGYYEQYF TGTGCCAGCAGCGTCGGGACAGGTTACTACGAGCAGTACTTC
NA TRBJ1-1 TRBD1 TRBV7-2 CASRQDRDTEAFF TGTGCCAGCAGACAGGACAGGGACACTGAAGCTTTCTTT
NA TRBJ1-1 NA TRBV11-2 CASSLGVGGRADTEAFF TGTGCCAGCAGCTTAGGGGTGGGTGGCAGGGCGGACACTGAAGCTTTCTTT
NA TRBJ1-1 NA TRBV10-3 CAISTQKNTEAFF TGTGCCATCAGTACGCAGAAGAACACTGAAGCTTTCTTT
NA TRBJ2-3 NA TRBV9 CASSAGVAVSTDTQYF TGTGCCAGCAGCGCGGGAGTAGCGGTATCCACAGATACGCAGTATTTT
NA TRBJ2-7 NA TRBV13 CASSSGYDAGVREQYF TGTGCCAGCAGCTCCGGGTATGATGCAGGGGTGCGCGAGCAGTACTTC
NA TRBJ1-5 NA TRBV6-5 CASTDQGYQPQHF TGTGCCAGCACCGACCAGGGCTATCAGCCCCAGCATTTT
NA TRBJ2-1 TRBD2 TRBV28 CASSPPGLAGYNEQFF TGTGCCAGCAGTCCCCCGGGTCTAGCGGGTTACAATGAGCAGTTCTTC
NA TRBJ2-1 TRBD2 TRBV5-1 CASSLAGGLRGEQFF TGCGCCAGCAGCTTGGCGGGAGGGCTGAGGGGTGAGCAGTTCTTC
NA TRBJ1-5 TRBD1 TRBV24-1 CATSDPRTQGSAQPQHF TGTGCCACCAGTGATCCCCGGACACAGGGGTCGGCTCAGCCCCAGCATTTT
NA TRBJ1-5 NA TRBV6-2/TRBV6-3 CASSFRGPYSNQPQHF TGTGCCAGCAGTTTTAGGGGCCCCTATAGCAATCAGCCCCAGCATTTT
few TRBJ2-7 TRBD2 TRBV7-2 CASSRTSVSEQYF TGTGCCAGCAGCCGAACTAGCGTGTCCGAGCAGTACTTC
NA TRBJ1-2 TRBD1 TRBV7-9 CASSSGQGFYGYTF TGTGCCAGCAGCTCGGGACAGGGGTTTTATGGCTACACCTTC
NA TRBJ2-7 NA TRBV10-1 CASSESAGSYEQYF TGCGCCAGCAGTGAGTCAGCTGGCTCCTACGAGCAGTACTTC
NA TRBJ2-7 TRBD2 TRBV30 CAWSPGLAGEYEQYF TGTGCCTGGAGCCCCGGACTAGCGGGGGAGTACGAGCAGTACTTC
NA TRBJ2-2 TRBD1 TRBV11-2 CASSLAPGGRVGELFF TGTGCCAGCAGCTTAGCGCCAGGGGGCAGGGTCGGGGAGCTGTTTTTT
NA TRBJ2-4 TRBD1 TRBV7-2 CASSLRTGDKNIQYF TGTGCCAGCAGCTTAAGGACAGGGGACAAAAACATTCAGTACTTC
once TRBJ1-2 TRBD1 TRBV6-5 CASDLDRDKLGGYTF TGTGCCAGCGACTTGGACAGGGACAAGCTAGGAGGCTACACCTTC
few TRBJ2-7 TRBD1 TRBV10-2 CASKPPGGEQYF TGCGCCAGCAAACCCCCAGGGGGAGAGCAGTACTTC
NA TRBJ2-7 TRBD2 TRBV9 CASSTSGSSYEQYF TGTGCCAGCAGCACCAGCGGGAGTAGCTACGAGCAGTACTTC
NA TRBJ2-2 NA TRBV19 CASSIDEAGATGELFF TGTGCCAGTAGTATAGATGAGGCAGGGGCGACTGGGGAGCTGTTTTTT
NA TRBJ2-1 TRBD2 TRBV24-1 CATSDRSGSSYNEQFF TGTGCCACCAGTGATCGTAGCGGGAGCTCCTACAATGAGCAGTTCTTC
few TRBJ2-7 NA TRBV6-5 CASSYGVGGIDYEQYF TGTGCCAGCAGTTACGGCGTAGGGGGTATCGACTACGAGCAGTACTTC
NA TRBJ2-1 TRBD2 TRBV11-2 CASSPGTSVGNEQFF TGTGCCAGCAGCCCCGGGACTAGCGTAGGAAATGAGCAGTTCTTC
NA TRBJ1-2 TRBD1 TRBV7-6 CASSPDRGQGGYTF TGTGCCAGCAGCCCGGACAGGGGGCAGGGTGGCTACACCTTC
NA TRBJ2-7 TRBD1 TRBV3-1/TRBV3-2 CASSQDPGTGNEQYF TGTGCCAGCAGCCAAGACCCTGGGACAGGGAACGAGCAGTACTTC
NA TRBJ2-2 NA TRBV28 CASSSPIANTGELFF TGTGCCAGCAGTTCTCCTATCGCGAACACCGGGGAGCTGTTTTTT